This TCR beta chain is from a study of Graves' ophthalmopathy and Graves' hyperthyroidism. Per germline, CDR1 DFQATT and CDR2 SNEGSKA (reference sequence). This CDR3 spans 13 amino acids. Amplification of TCR beta CDR3 regions used RNA transcripts. After a first-round RT-PCR with HTBI primers, a second-round multiplex PCR was run. TCRdb re-called the multiplex PCR reads with MiXCR, one entry per CDR3 protein. The sample lists about 600,000 distinct CDR3 sequences, 35% to 40% occurring once. Points from the study as a whole: Clonotypes were expanded in thyroid at above 0.001 frequency, and most also appeared in blood.

Aged 18 to 65, hyperthyroidism patients had new diagnoses of under 2 months' duration. To note about this clonotype: Its antigen is unknown.

The genes are TRBV20-1 and TRBJ1-2; 7 nucleotides match TRBD1. Sample: peripheral blood or thyroid tissue (not recorded which). The sequence came from an adult man with Graves' hyperthyroidism. Here the CDR3 reads CSGRTGKNYGYTF. DNA of the CDR3: TGCAGCGGAAGGACAGGAAAGAACTATGGCTACACCTTC.